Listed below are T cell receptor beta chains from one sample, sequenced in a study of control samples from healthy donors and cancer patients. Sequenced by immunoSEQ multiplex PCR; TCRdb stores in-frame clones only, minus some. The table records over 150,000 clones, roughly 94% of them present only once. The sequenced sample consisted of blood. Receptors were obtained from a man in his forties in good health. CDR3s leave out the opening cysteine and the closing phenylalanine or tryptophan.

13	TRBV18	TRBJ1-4	ASSPFTQHNEKLF
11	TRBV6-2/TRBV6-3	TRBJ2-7	ASSSFPWGEQY
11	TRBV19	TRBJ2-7	ASSGALGYEQY
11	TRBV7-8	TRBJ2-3	ASSPEPFGTQY
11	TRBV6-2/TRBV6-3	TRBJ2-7	ASSYSRAYEQY
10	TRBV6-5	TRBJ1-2	ASSNPNYGYT
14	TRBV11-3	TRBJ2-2	ASSQGRTGHTGELF
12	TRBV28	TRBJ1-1	ASIVSTGSSEAF
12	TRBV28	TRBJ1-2	ASLQGGAGVGYT
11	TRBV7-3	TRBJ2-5	ASSLTQQETQY
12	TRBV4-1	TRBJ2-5	ASSQEGSGETQY
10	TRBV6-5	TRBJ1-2	ASSYAGIGYT
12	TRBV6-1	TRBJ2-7	ASSEGFGSYEQY
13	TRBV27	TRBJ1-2	ASSFRRDSVDGYT
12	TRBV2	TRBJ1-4	ASRDSGGNEKLF
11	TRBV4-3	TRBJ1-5	ATETGANQPQH
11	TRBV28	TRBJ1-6	ASSGGRDSPLH
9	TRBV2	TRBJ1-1	ASIGVVEAF
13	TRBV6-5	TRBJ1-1	ASSYGTGVLVEAF
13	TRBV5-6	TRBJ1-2	ASSLGMAGLYGYT
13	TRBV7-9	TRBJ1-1	ASSALGQGNTEAF
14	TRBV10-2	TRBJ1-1	ASSESSTWTNTEAF
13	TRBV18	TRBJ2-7	ASSNSRDRNYEQY
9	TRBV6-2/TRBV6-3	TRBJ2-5	ASSYIETQY
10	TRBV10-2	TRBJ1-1	ASSEGRAEAF
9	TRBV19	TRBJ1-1	ASKRGAEAF
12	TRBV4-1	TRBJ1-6	ASSQGQLDSPLH
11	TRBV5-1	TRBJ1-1	ASSLTGASRAF
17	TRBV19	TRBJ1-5	ASTRGTGGAGGGNQPQH
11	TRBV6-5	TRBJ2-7	ASSYGGSYEQY
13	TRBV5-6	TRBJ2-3	ASCRAGGPTDTQY
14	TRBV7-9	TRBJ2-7	ASSLGGGQTTGEQY
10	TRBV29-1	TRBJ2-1	SVLPVDNEQF
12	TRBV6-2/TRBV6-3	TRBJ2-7	ASSTWGQGAEQY
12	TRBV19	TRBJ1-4	ASTPEATNEKLF
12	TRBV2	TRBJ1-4	ASSVRGVGEKLF